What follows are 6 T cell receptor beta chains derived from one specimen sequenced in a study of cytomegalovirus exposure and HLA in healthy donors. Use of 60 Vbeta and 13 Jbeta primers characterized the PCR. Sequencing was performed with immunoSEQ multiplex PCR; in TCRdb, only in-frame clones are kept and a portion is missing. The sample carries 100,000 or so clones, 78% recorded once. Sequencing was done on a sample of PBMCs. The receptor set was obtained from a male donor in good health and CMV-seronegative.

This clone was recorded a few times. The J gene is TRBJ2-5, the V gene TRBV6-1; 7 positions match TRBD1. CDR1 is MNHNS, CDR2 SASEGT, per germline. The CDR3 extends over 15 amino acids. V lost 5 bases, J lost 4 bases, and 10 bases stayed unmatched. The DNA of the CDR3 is TGTGCCAGCAGTCCTACAGGGGTCTGGGGAGAGACCCAGTACTTC. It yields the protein CASSPTGVWGETQYF.

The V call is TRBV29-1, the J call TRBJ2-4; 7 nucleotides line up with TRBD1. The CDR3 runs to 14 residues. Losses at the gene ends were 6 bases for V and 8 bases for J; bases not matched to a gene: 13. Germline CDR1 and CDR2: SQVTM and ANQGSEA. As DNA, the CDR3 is TGCAGCGTCGTACTCCGGGACAGAGGAGACATTCAGTACTTC. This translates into CSVVLRDRGDIQYF.

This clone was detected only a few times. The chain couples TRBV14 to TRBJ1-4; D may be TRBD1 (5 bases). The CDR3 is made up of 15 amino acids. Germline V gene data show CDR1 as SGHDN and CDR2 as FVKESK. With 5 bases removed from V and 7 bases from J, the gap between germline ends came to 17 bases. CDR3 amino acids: CASSASRDGGEKLFF. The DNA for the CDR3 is TGTGCCAGCAGCGCGTCCAGGGACGGGGGTGAAAAACTGTTTTTT.

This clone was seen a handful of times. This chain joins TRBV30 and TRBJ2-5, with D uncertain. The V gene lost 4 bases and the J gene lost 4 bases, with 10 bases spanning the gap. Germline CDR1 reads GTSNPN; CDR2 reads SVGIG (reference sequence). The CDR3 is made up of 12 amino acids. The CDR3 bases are TGTGCCTGGACCCCGGTCGGAGAGACCCAGTACTTC. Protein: CAWTPVGETQYF.

The CDR3 reads CASSLTPASGYGYTF. DNA of the CDR3: TGTGCCAGCAGTCTAACCCCCGCCTCCGGCTATGGCTACACCTTC. The chain employs TRBV28 and TRBJ1-2; D remains unclear. The germline gives CDR1 MDHEN, CDR2 SYDVKM. Trimming left V 5 bases short and J 4 bases short, with 17 bases between. This CDR3 contains 15 residues.

CDR3 sequence (DNA): TGTGCCAGCATAACAGGCCAAGCTAACTATGGCTACACCTTC. As protein: CASITGQANYGYTF. The rearrangement links TRBV2 to TRBJ1-2; perhaps TRBD1 as D (5 bases). CDR1 and CDR2 (germline): SNHLY, FYNNEI. The CDR3 is 14 amino acids. Trimming removed 7 bases at V and 0 bases at J, with 12 bases between.